A selection of T cell receptor beta chains follows, all from one sample in a study of cytomegalovirus exposure and HLA in healthy donors. Assay: immunoSEQ multiplex PCR; the TCRdb copy retains only in-frame clones and omits some. The sample has about 140,000 clones, roughly nine tenths seen once. Material for sequencing was PBMCs. The receptors here all came from a man aged 18 to 35 in good health and CMV-seronegative. Each CDR3 is given with its conserved first and last residue. D genes are given only for firm matches. Clone size is not always given. Where it is, it says once, few, many or a class for expanded clones.

clone_size: NA
j_call: TRBJ1-1
v_call: TRBV14
d_call: TRBD1
cdr3_aa: CASSQLSRGRVTEAFF
cdr3_nt: TGTGCCAGCAGCCAGCTTTCCAGGGGGCGCGTCACTGAAGCTTTCTTT

clone_size: NA
j_call: TRBJ1-2
v_call: TRBV19
d_call: NA
cdr3_aa: CASSRGEATYGYTF
cdr3_nt: TGTGCCAGTAGTCGAGGGGAGGCGACCTATGGCTACACCTTC

clone_size: NA
j_call: TRBJ2-2
v_call: TRBV5-1
d_call: NA
cdr3_aa: CASSSGGRDLAGELFF
cdr3_nt: TGCGCCAGCAGCTCAGGAGGAAGGGATCTTGCCGGGGAGCTGTTTTTT

clone_size: NA
j_call: TRBJ1-5
v_call: TRBV6-1
d_call: NA
cdr3_aa: CASSLGQTNQPQHF
cdr3_nt: TGTGCCAGCAGTTTAGGACAGACGAATCAGCCCCAGCATTTT

clone_size: NA
j_call: TRBJ1-5
v_call: TRBV15
d_call: NA
cdr3_aa: CATSRDKQGYQPQHF
cdr3_nt: TGTGCCACCAGCAGAGATAAACAGGGTTATCAGCCCCAGCATTTT

clone_size: NA
j_call: TRBJ1-1
v_call: TRBV5-4
d_call: TRBD1
cdr3_aa: CASSLGSPGQGTEAFF
cdr3_nt: TGTGCCAGCAGCTTGGGGAGCCCGGGACAGGGGACTGAAGCTTTCTTT

clone_size: NA
j_call: TRBJ1-4
v_call: TRBV6-5
d_call: NA
cdr3_aa: CASRPREGTEKLFF
cdr3_nt: TGTGCCAGCAGGCCCAGGGAGGGGACGGAAAAACTGTTTTTT

clone_size: NA
j_call: TRBJ1-2
v_call: TRBV28
d_call: NA
cdr3_aa: CASSSGQGSRGYTF
cdr3_nt: NA

clone_size: NA
j_call: TRBJ2-6
v_call: TRBV6-1
d_call: NA
cdr3_aa: CASSERDSGANVLTF
cdr3_nt: TGTGCCAGCAGTGAGCGTGACTCTGGGGCCAACGTCCTGACTTTC

clone_size: once
j_call: TRBJ2-3
v_call: TRBV5-1
d_call: NA
cdr3_aa: CASSLRGLGGVTDTQYF
cdr3_nt: TGCGCCAGCAGCTTGAGGGGGCTTGGAGGGGTGACAGATACGCAGTATTTT

clone_size: NA
j_call: TRBJ2-5
v_call: TRBV28
d_call: NA
cdr3_aa: CASSLMGREETQYF
cdr3_nt: TGTGCCAGCAGTTTGATGGGCAGGGAAGAGACCCAGTACTTC

clone_size: NA
j_call: TRBJ1-2
v_call: TRBV6-5
d_call: NA
cdr3_aa: CATGNRVWGYTF
cdr3_nt: TGTGCCACCGGAAACAGGGTTTGGGGCTACACCTTC

clone_size: few
j_call: TRBJ1-6
v_call: TRBV7-8
d_call: NA
cdr3_aa: CASSPNRVNSPLHF
cdr3_nt: TGTGCCAGCAGCCCCAACAGGGTAAATTCACCCCTCCACTTT

clone_size: NA
j_call: TRBJ2-2
v_call: TRBV6-5
d_call: TRBD2
cdr3_aa: CASSYGREDTGELFF
cdr3_nt: TGTGCCAGCAGTTACGGGAGGGAGGATACCGGGGAGCTGTTTTTT

clone_size: NA
j_call: TRBJ1-3
v_call: TRBV6-1
d_call: NA
cdr3_aa: CASRGQPGNTIYF
cdr3_nt: TGTGCCAGCAGGGGGCAACCTGGAAACACCATATATTTT

clone_size: NA
j_call: TRBJ2-1
v_call: TRBV30
d_call: NA
cdr3_aa: CAWGRVGEQFF
cdr3_nt: TGTGCCTGGGGCAGGGTCGGCGAGCAGTTCTTC

clone_size: NA
j_call: TRBJ2-3
v_call: TRBV6-6
d_call: NA
cdr3_aa: CASSPGSTDTQYF
cdr3_nt: TGTGCCAGCAGCCCGGGGAGCACAGATACGCAGTATTTT

clone_size: NA
j_call: TRBJ2-3
v_call: TRBV5-4
d_call: TRBD2
cdr3_aa: CASSSKGASSGSPDTQYF
cdr3_nt: TGTGCCAGCAGCTCAAAGGGGGCATCTAGCGGGAGCCCAGATACGCAGTATTTT

clone_size: NA
j_call: TRBJ1-1
v_call: TRBV10-3
d_call: TRBD1
cdr3_aa: CAIRAGTGYTEAFF
cdr3_nt: TGTGCCATCAGAGCCGGGACAGGGTACACTGAAGCTTTCTTT

clone_size: NA
j_call: TRBJ2-7
v_call: TRBV6-1
d_call: TRBD1
cdr3_aa: CASSAGTGSSYEQYF
cdr3_nt: TGTGCCAGCAGTGCCGGGACAGGGAGTTCCTACGAGCAGTACTTC

clone_size: NA
j_call: TRBJ2-7
v_call: TRBV28
d_call: TRBD2
cdr3_aa: CASSLLAGTTYEQYF
cdr3_nt: TGTGCCAGCAGTTTACTAGCGGGAACAACCTACGAGCAGTACTTC

clone_size: NA
j_call: TRBJ2-7
v_call: TRBV29-1
d_call: NA
cdr3_aa: CSVGQLYEQYF
cdr3_nt: TGCAGCGTTGGACAGTTATACGAGCAGTACTTC

clone_size: NA
j_call: TRBJ2-7
v_call: TRBV29-1
d_call: TRBD1
cdr3_aa: CSVKEIGGSTYEQYF
cdr3_nt: TGCAGCGTTAAAGAGATAGGGGGCTCCACCTACGAGCAGTACTTC

clone_size: once
j_call: TRBJ1-1
v_call: TRBV28
d_call: TRBD1
cdr3_aa: CAISGQGQQEAFF
cdr3_nt: TGTGCCATCTCGGGACAGGGCCAACAGGAGGCTTTCTTT

clone_size: NA
j_call: TRBJ1-1
v_call: TRBV6-5
d_call: TRBD1
cdr3_aa: CASRYKTGWRDTEAFF
cdr3_nt: TGTGCCAGCAGGTACAAGACAGGGTGGAGAGACACTGAAGCTTTCTTT

clone_size: NA
j_call: TRBJ1-5
v_call: TRBV5-1
d_call: NA
cdr3_aa: CASSLGEGGQPQHF
cdr3_nt: TGCGCCAGCAGCTTGGGGGAGGGCGGTCAGCCCCAGCATTTT

clone_size: few
j_call: TRBJ1-5
v_call: TRBV7-9
d_call: NA
cdr3_aa: CASSLDSHQPQHF
cdr3_nt: TGTGCCAGCAGCTTAGACAGCCATCAGCCCCAGCATTTT

clone_size: NA
j_call: TRBJ1-2
v_call: TRBV27
d_call: NA
cdr3_aa: CATSSRGQNLYGYTF
cdr3_nt: TGTGCCACCTCCTCCAGGGGCCAGAACCTTTATGGCTACACCTTC

clone_size: NA
j_call: TRBJ1-2
v_call: TRBV19
d_call: NA
cdr3_aa: CASSIYGDGYTF
cdr3_nt: TGTGCCAGTAGTATATACGGAGACGGCTACACCTTC

clone_size: few
j_call: TRBJ1-3
v_call: TRBV6-4
d_call: NA
cdr3_aa: CASEEGGPLRNTIYF
cdr3_nt: TGTGCCAGCGAGGAGGGAGGGCCCCTTAGAAACACCATATATTTT

clone_size: NA
j_call: TRBJ1-4
v_call: TRBV2
d_call: NA
cdr3_aa: CASSVEVTFVKLFF
cdr3_nt: TGTGCCAGCAGTGTTGAGGTGACCTTCGTAAAACTGTTTTTT

clone_size: many
j_call: TRBJ2-2
v_call: TRBV25-1
d_call: TRBD1
cdr3_aa: CASSASGQGSTGELFF
cdr3_nt: TGTGCCAGCAGTGCCTCGGGACAGGGGAGCACCGGGGAGCTGTTTTTT

clone_size: NA
j_call: TRBJ2-2
v_call: TRBV9
d_call: TRBD1
cdr3_aa: CASSAPTGKSGELFF
cdr3_nt: TGTGCCAGCAGCGCGCCGACAGGGAAGTCCGGGGAGCTGTTTTTT

clone_size: NA
j_call: TRBJ2-1
v_call: TRBV5-6
d_call: TRBD1
cdr3_aa: CASSLVGQGIRNEQFF
cdr3_nt: TGTGCCAGCAGCTTGGTGGGACAGGGAATCCGCAATGAGCAGTTCTTC

clone_size: NA
j_call: TRBJ2-7
v_call: TRBV7-9
d_call: TRBD2
cdr3_aa: CASSLVSSGPSSYEQYF
cdr3_nt: TGTGCCAGCAGCTTAGTGTCTAGCGGGCCAAGCTCCTACGAGCAGTACTTC

clone_size: few
j_call: TRBJ1-5
v_call: TRBV25-1
d_call: TRBD1
cdr3_aa: CASSQTGGWQPQHF
cdr3_nt: TGTGCCAGCAGTCAAACAGGGGGCTGGCAGCCCCAGCATTTT

clone_size: once
j_call: TRBJ1-3
v_call: TRBV6-1
d_call: TRBD1
cdr3_aa: CASSDQGGPGNTIYF
cdr3_nt: TGTGCCAGCAGTGATCAGGGGGGCCCGGGAAACACCATATATTTT

clone_size: NA
j_call: TRBJ1-2
v_call: TRBV13
d_call: NA
cdr3_aa: CASRDQVLHGYTF
cdr3_nt: TGTGCCAGCAGAGACCAGGTGTTGCATGGCTACACCTTC

clone_size: few
j_call: TRBJ2-1
v_call: TRBV15
d_call: TRBD1
cdr3_aa: CATSSPGQGFNEQFF
cdr3_nt: TGTGCCACCAGCAGTCCGGGACAGGGTTTTAATGAGCAGTTCTTC

clone_size: once
j_call: TRBJ1-4
v_call: TRBV15
d_call: NA
cdr3_aa: CATSRRTAATNEKLFF
cdr3_nt: TGTGCCACCAGCAGACGGACTGCTGCAACTAATGAAAAACTGTTTTTT

clone_size: NA
j_call: TRBJ2-2
v_call: TRBV4-1
d_call: TRBD1
cdr3_aa: CASSRTGQGVPGELFF
cdr3_nt: TGCGCCAGCAGCCGAACCGGACAGGGCGTCCCCGGGGAGCTGTTTTTT

clone_size: few
j_call: TRBJ1-2
v_call: TRBV2
d_call: NA
cdr3_aa: CASSSGTNYGYTF
cdr3_nt: TGTGCCAGCAGCTCAGGGACAAACTATGGCTACACCTTC

clone_size: few
j_call: TRBJ1-3
v_call: TRBV15
d_call: TRBD1
cdr3_aa: CATGQGSGNTIYF
cdr3_nt: TGTGCCACGGGACAGGGATCTGGAAACACCATATATTTT

clone_size: NA
j_call: TRBJ1-1
v_call: TRBV6-1
d_call: NA
cdr3_aa: CASSEPQASYGGTEAFF
cdr3_nt: TGTGCCAGCAGTGAACCGCAGGCATCCTATGGAGGAACTGAAGCTTTCTTT

clone_size: few
j_call: TRBJ2-7
v_call: TRBV4-1
d_call: TRBD1
cdr3_aa: CASSQFGQGRSSYEQYF
cdr3_nt: TGCGCCAGCAGCCAGTTCGGACAGGGGAGGAGCTCCTACGAGCAGTACTTC